This is a list of T cell receptor beta chains from one sample in a study of T-cell memory formation after mild COVID-19. MiXCR, run by TCRdb on the 5' RACE reads, gives a single entry per CDR3 protein. Among 470,000 or so distinct CDR3 sequences listed, roughly 20% were seen once. Sequences were obtained from PBMCs or a T cell subset sorted from them (not recorded which). These receptors all come from an adult woman who had mild COVID-19 (a few samples of this study predate the infection). Cell type and time point are not known. Each CDR3 is given without its conserved first and last residue.

j_call,v_call,cdr3_aa
TRBJ1-2,TRBV18,ASSPWDRALYGYT
TRBJ2-1,TRBV7-6,ASSGTSNEQF
TRBJ2-1,TRBV2,ASSSVGDSYNEQF
TRBJ2-3,TRBV3-1,ASSLFRELLTDTQY
TRBJ1-1,TRBV29-1,SVGIQSNTEAF
TRBJ2-1,TRBV7-6,ASSLERGGIYNEQF
TRBJ1-1,TRBV9,ASSVAGGNTEAF
TRBJ2-3,TRBV6-5,ASSSSGRHHTDTQY
TRBJ2-2,TRBV7-2,ASSPASGGPGELF
TRBJ2-1,TRBV10-3,AISERQVGVDEQF
TRBJ2-1,TRBV9,ASSVGFAPSYNEQF
TRBJ2-1,TRBV24-1,ATSDASGTVEF
TRBJ2-5,TRBV7-2,ASKTGFQETQY
TRBJ2-4,TRBV4-1,ASVKGGGGKNIQY
TRBJ2-1,TRBV27,ASSLSASWPVGEQF
TRBJ2-2,TRBV7-6,ASRVQGGDTGELF
TRBJ1-5,TRBV3-1,ASGGTGHQPQH